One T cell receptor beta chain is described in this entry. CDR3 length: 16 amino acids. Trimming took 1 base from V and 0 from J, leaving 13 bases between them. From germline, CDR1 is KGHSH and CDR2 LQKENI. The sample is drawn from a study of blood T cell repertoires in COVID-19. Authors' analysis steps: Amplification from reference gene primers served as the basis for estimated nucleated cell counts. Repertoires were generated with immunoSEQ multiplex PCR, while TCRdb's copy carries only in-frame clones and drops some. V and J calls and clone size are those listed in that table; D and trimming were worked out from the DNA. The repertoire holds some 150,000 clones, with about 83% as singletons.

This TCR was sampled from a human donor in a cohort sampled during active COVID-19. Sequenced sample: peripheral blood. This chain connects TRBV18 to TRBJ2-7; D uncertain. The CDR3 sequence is CASSPLAARSSYEQYF. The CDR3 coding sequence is TGTGCCAGCTCACCACTGGCAGCTAGAAGCTCCTACGAGCAGTACTTC.